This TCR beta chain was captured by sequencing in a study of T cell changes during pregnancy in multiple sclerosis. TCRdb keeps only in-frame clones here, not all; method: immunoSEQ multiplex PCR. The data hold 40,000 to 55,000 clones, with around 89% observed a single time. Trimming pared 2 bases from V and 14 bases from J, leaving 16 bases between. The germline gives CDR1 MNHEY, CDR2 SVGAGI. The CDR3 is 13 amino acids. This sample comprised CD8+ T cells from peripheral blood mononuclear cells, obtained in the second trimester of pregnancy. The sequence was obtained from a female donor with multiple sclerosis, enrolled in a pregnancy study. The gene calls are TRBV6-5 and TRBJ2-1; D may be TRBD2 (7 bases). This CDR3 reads CASSYGGGYVEFF. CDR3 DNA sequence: TGTGCCAGCAGTTACGGCGGGGGCTATGTGGAGTTCTTC.